The 24 T cell receptor beta chains listed next were all sequenced from one sample in a study of cytomegalovirus exposure and HLA in healthy donors. With 60 Vbeta and 13 Jbeta primers, the PCR was carried out. Data came from immunoSEQ multiplex PCR; TCRdb stores just in-frame clones and leaves some out. Of about 59,000 clones listed, 65% to 75% are singletons. Sample: PBMCs. Receptor source: a man in his thirties or forties in good health and CMV-seropositive.

This clone has just a few counts. CDR3 loop: CASSLESSVGGYTF. The DNA for the CDR3 is TGCGCCAGCAGCTTGGAGTCCTCGGTCGGTGGCTACACCTTC. The J gene is TRBJ1-2, the V gene TRBV5-1; D unresolved. The length of the CDR3 is 14 residues. The germline gives CDR1 SGHRS, CDR2 YFSETQ. Between the trimmed V and J ends, which lost 0 bases and 7 bases, there was a span of 13 bases.

This rearrangement joins TRBV6-5 to TRBJ2-7; TRBD1 agrees at 8 bases. The CDR3 is 14 amino acids. Trimming cost V 6 bases and J 6 bases; bases outside gene matches: 10. Germline V gene sequence: CDR1 MNHEY, CDR2 SVGAGI. The CDR3 reads CASRPSGGPREQYF. DNA for the CDR3: TGTGCCAGCAGACCCTCAGGGGGCCCGCGCGAGCAGTACTTC.

For this clone: One end of the junction fails to match germline, which may point to a read error. This chain connects TRBV4-3 to TRBJ2-5; D may be TRBD1 (5 bases). The end of the DNA aligns better with TRBJ2-7, so the J call may be wrong. The CDR3 extends over 15 amino acids. CDR1 is LGHNA, CDR2 YSLEER, per germline. The CDR3 sequence: CAGSQAFRGSYEQYF. The CDR3 DNA is TGCGCCGGCAGCCAAGCGTTTAGGGGCTCCTACGAGCAGTACTTC.

The chain has TRBV10-3 and TRBJ1-2, with TRBD1 as a possible D gene (5 bases). V was cut by 7 bases and J by 5 bases, with 17 bases left in between. Germline-derived CDR1 and CDR2 are ENHRY and SYGVKD. This CDR3 is 14 amino acids long. CDR3 nucleotide sequence: TGTGCCATCAACCGAGGACAAGGCTTTTATGGCTACACCTTC. Amino acid sequence: CAINRGQGFYGYTF.

The chain has TRBV10-3 and TRBJ1-3; no definite D call. The V gene lost 4 bases and the J gene lost 4 bases, with 20 bases spanning the gap. This CDR3 is 17 amino acids long. Germline CDR1 is ENHRY and CDR2 is SYGVKD. CDR3 residues: CAISGYPGIRSGNTIYF. CDR3 in DNA: TGTGCCATCAGTGGGTATCCGGGTATAAGGTCCGGAAACACCATATATTTT.

A few counts support this clone. J is TRBJ1-6 and V is TRBV7-3, with TRBD1 matching over 9 bases. The CDR3 is 14 amino acids. After removal of 5 bases from V and 9 bases from J, the junction contained 5 bases not matched to a gene. CDR1 and CDR2 from the germline V gene are SGHTA and FQGTGA. The CDR3 loop is CASSLQGAGSPLHF. The CDR3 coding sequence is TGTGCCAGCAGCCTACAGGGGGCGGGTTCACCCCTCCACTTT.

The V call is TRBV6-1, the J call TRBJ2-7; tentative D call: TRBD2 (6 bases). V was pared by 7 bases and J by 7 bases, with 17 bases between. Germline loops: CDR1 MNHNS, CDR2 SASEGT. The CDR3 has 13 residues. The CDR3 region is CASIRGPAGEQYF. CDR3 nucleotides: TGTGCCAGCATCCGGGGCCCCGCGGGGGAGCAGTACTTC.

The CDR3 loop reads CASSRPGQGLSSGYTF. The CDR3 DNA is TGTGCCAGTAGCCGACCGGGACAGGGATTATCGTCAGGCTACACCTTC. The V gene is TRBV19, the J gene TRBJ1-2, with 9 nucleotides matching TRBD1. Per the germline V gene, CDR1 is LNHDA and CDR2 is SQIVND (reference sequence). The CDR3 runs to 16 residues. The trim removed 6 bases at V and 8 bases at J, leaving 16 bases unmatched.

This clone occurred once. The rearrangement links TRBV28 to TRBJ1-5; D perhaps matches TRBD1 (5 bases). CDR1 and CDR2 (germline): MDHEN, SYDVKM. V gave up 7 bases and J gave up 1 base, with 17 bases separating them. This CDR3 is built from 16 residues. The CDR3 nucleotides read TGTGCCAGCACGGGGGGGGGACTCTCAAGCAATCAGCCCCAGCATTTT. Translating it yields CASTGGGLSSNQPQHF.

In this sample, this clone turned up a few times. This chain links TRBV7-3 with TRBJ2-1; 8 bases align to TRBD2. Germline trimming cut 2 bases from V and 4 bases from J; bases unmatched to any gene: 4. CDR3 length equals 15 residues. Per germline, CDR1 SGHTA and CDR2 FQGTGA. The CDR3 sequence: CASSLGTRYYNEQFF. CDR3 in DNA: TGTGCCAGCAGCTTAGGGACTAGATATTACAATGAGCAGTTCTTC. Filled out from reference TRBV7-3 and TRBJ2-1, the complete variable domain reads GAGVSQTPSNKVTEKGKYVELRCDPISGHTALYWYRQSLGQGPEFLIYFQGTGAADDSGLPNDRFFAVRPEGSVSTLKIQRTERGDSAVYLCASSLGTRYYNEQFFGPGTRLTVL.

This chain joins TRBV13 and TRBJ1-1, with 7 positions matching TRBD1. This CDR3 contains 17 residues. CDR1 is PRHDT, CDR2 FYEKMQ, per germline (reference sequence). J was trimmed by 1 base and V by 2 bases; bases with no gene match: 10. Here the CDR3 reads CASSLSVFRTGNTEAFF. The DNA for the CDR3 is TGTGCCAGCAGCTTATCGGTCTTTAGGACAGGGAACACTGAAGCTTTCTTT.

This clone was observed a few times. The rearrangement joins TRBV30 to TRBJ1-5; the D is unclear. V was cut by 2 bases and J by 1 base, with 9 bases left in between. The germline gives CDR1 GTSNPN, CDR2 SVGIG (reference sequence). This CDR3 contains 14 residues. CDR3 nucleotide sequence: TGTGCCTGGAGTAATCTTCTAAGCAATCAGCCCCAGCATTTT. This encodes CAWSNLLSNQPQHF.

J is TRBJ1-6 and V is TRBV27, with 10 positions matching TRBD1. Per germline, CDR1 MNHEY and CDR2 SMNVEV (reference sequence). The CDR3 sequence is 14 residues long. The V gene end was trimmed by 5 bases and the J gene end by 14 bases; junction bases not matched to a gene: 9. DNA of the CDR3: TGTGCCAGCAGTCAAGACAGGGGGCCTGCGTCCCTCCACTTT. Protein sequence: CASSQDRGPASLHF.

The chain links TRBV27 to TRBJ1-4; 12 bases match TRBD1. The V gene end was trimmed by 2 bases and the J gene end by 10 bases; junction bases not matched to a gene: 5. This CDR3 contains 15 residues. CDR1 is MNHEY, CDR2 SMNVEV, per germline (reference sequence). This chain's CDR3 is CASSLSGTGGGKLFF. CDR3 sequence (DNA): TGTGCCAGCAGTTTAAGTGGGACAGGGGGCGGAAAACTGTTTTTT.

A few counts support this clone. The rearrangement links TRBV5-4 to TRBJ1-1, with D possibly being TRBD1 (5 bases). Germline V gene lookup returns CDR1 SGHNT and CDR2 YYREEE (reference sequence). Trimming stripped 6 bases from V and 4 bases from J, with 13 bases between. The CDR3 extends over 13 amino acids. Here the CDR3 DNA reads TGTGCCAGCACCCCAGCCGGGGGCACTGAAGCTTTCTTT. Protein: CASTPAGGTEAFF.

The chain has TRBV7-2 and TRBJ2-7; TRBD2 is a possible D gene (6 bases). Germline CDR1 SGHTA, CDR2 FQGNSA. Trimming took 5 bases from V and 6 from J, leaving 14 bases between them. This CDR3 is built from 13 residues. The DNA of the CDR3 is TGTGCCAGCAGCCAGAGTCGGGGGACCGAGCAGTACTTC. It yields the protein CASSQSRGTEQYF. The variable domain in full, completed from reference TRBV7-2 and TRBJ2-7, reads GAGVSQSPSNKVTEKGKDVELRCDPISGHTALYWYRQSLGQGLEFLIYFQGNSAPDKSGLPSDRFSAERTGGSVSTLTIQRTQQEDSAVYLCASSQSRGTEQYFGPGTRLTVT.

The J gene is TRBJ2-7, the V gene TRBV5-1; 9 bases align to TRBD1. Germline lookup yields CDR1 SGHRS and CDR2 YFSETQ. V lost 6 bases, J lost 4 bases, and 8 bases stayed unmatched. The CDR3 runs to 14 residues. In DNA, the CDR3 is TGCGCCAGCAACCCGGGACAGGGTAGTTACGAGCAGTACTTC. It specifies CASNPGQGSYEQYF. Full variable domain (rest looked up from reference TRBV5-1 and TRBJ2-7): KAGVTQTPRYLIKTRGQQVTLSCSPISGHRSVSWYQQTPGQGLQFLFEYFSETQRNKGNFPGRFSGRQFSNSRSEMNVSTLELGDSALYLCASNPGQGSYEQYFGPGTRLTVT.

V usage is TRBV28 and J usage is TRBJ2-1, with 10 bases that match TRBD1. Per the germline V gene, CDR1 is MDHEN and CDR2 is SYDVKM. CDR3 length: 14 amino acids. J gave up 8 bases and V 6 bases, and 7 bases lay outside the gene matches. CDR3: CASRPGTGAYEQFF. The CDR3 DNA reads TGTGCCAGCAGACCCGGGACAGGGGCCTATGAGCAGTTCTTC.

The chain couples TRBV9 to TRBJ2-1, with D maybe TRBD2 (7 bases). Germline V lookup: CDR1 SGDLS, CDR2 YYNGEE. This CDR3 comprises 17 residues. Trimming stripped 0 bases from V and 0 bases from J, with 13 bases between. CDR3 DNA sequence: TGTGCCAGCAGCGTAGTCGGGGGGCCAGGCTCCTACAATGAGCAGTTCTTC. This gives the protein CASSVVGGPGSYNEQFF.

This clone was detected only once. J is TRBJ1-1 and V is TRBV28, with D possibly being TRBD1 (5 bases). The germline CDR1 and CDR2 sequences are MDHEN and SYDVKM. Trimming pared 7 bases from V and 11 bases from J, leaving 17 bases between. This CDR3 is built from 12 residues. The CDR3, as DNA: TGTGCCAGCAATGGGGGGAGGGTCACCGCTTTCTTT. This gives the protein CASNGGRVTAFF.

V and J are TRBV7-2 and TRBJ2-7; D may be TRBD2 (5 bases). Germline V gives CDR1 SGHTA, CDR2 FQGNSA. The CDR3 covers 15 residues. The V and J ends lost 5 bases and 2 bases respectively, with 16 bases between them. The CDR3 DNA follows: TGTGCCAGCAGCACTGGAGGCGGGTTCGCCTACGAGCAGTACTTC. Encoded protein: CASSTGGGFAYEQYF.

The chain is built from TRBV10-3 and TRBJ2-1; TRBD2 might be the D (6 bases). Trimming pared 4 bases from V and 2 bases from J, leaving 9 bases between. The CDR3 sequence is 14 residues long. CDR1 and CDR2 (germline): ENHRY, SYGVKD. The CDR3 reads CAISVGGTYNEQFF. In DNA, the CDR3 is TGTGCCATCAGTGTGGGGGGAACCTACAATGAGCAGTTCTTC.

The genes are TRBV27 and TRBJ2-6; D is ambiguous. CDR1 and CDR2 (germline): MNHEY, SMNVEV (reference sequence). V lost 6 bases, J lost 2 bases, and 5 bases lay in between. The CDR3 length is 13 residues. The CDR3 spells CASRITGANVLTF. The CDR3 DNA follows: TGTGCCAGCAGAATCACTGGGGCCAACGTCCTGACTTTC.

The chain is built from TRBV19 and TRBJ1-1, with a weak D call TRBD1 (5 bases). Trimming cost V 8 bases and J 4 bases, with 11 bases left between them. The CDR3 consists of 12 residues. CDR1 is LNHDA and CDR2 is SQIVND in the germline V gene (reference sequence). This CDR3 is CASVAGPTEAFF. The CDR3 coding sequence is TGTGCCAGTGTGGCAGGGCCCACTGAAGCTTTCTTT.